This T cell receptor (beta chain) was recovered during a study of blood T cell repertoires in COVID-19. V was shortened by 11 bases and J by 0 bases, with 17 bases between the two germline ends. CDR3 length equals 16 residues. Germline V gene sequence: CDR1 SNHLY, CDR2 FYNNEI. The data were produced by immunoSEQ multiplex PCR, yet TCRdb's version contains in-frame clones alone and is incomplete. The repertoire has a few hundred thousand clones, about 80% of them found once; the top ten carry about 2%. Material for sequencing was peripheral blood. The TCR originated in a man aged 25 to 40 who had recovered from COVID-19. The rearrangement joins TRBV2 to TRBJ1-6; D possibly corresponds to TRBD1 (5 bases). The CDR3 DNA follows: TGTGCCTTTACGGGGACTTCCAGCTCCTATAATTCACCCCTCCACTTT. Translation: CAFTGTSSSYNSPLHF.